This TCR beta chain emerged from a study of cytomegalovirus exposure and HLA in healthy donors. Study at large: Approximately 190 million T cells yielded about 120 million unique TCR beta sequences, as an earlier analysis found. The study, taken as a whole, reports: Presence/absence analyses took donor sequencing depth as roughly uniform. V- and J-gene trimming in TCR beta was tied to a missense DCLRE1C variant by an analysis performed later. Specific recognition of CMV antigens was confirmed in vitro for three chains (all CMV-associated).

A note on this clone: Its cognate antigen is unknown.

A multiplex PCR was run with 60 Vbeta primers and 13 Jbeta primers. The data were produced by immunoSEQ multiplex PCR, yet TCRdb's version contains in-frame clones alone and is incomplete. The sample has 200,000 to 250,000 clones; 75% are singletons. The length of the CDR3 is 14 residues. Germline V gene sequence: CDR1 MDHEN, CDR2 SYDVKM. Trimming shortened V by 3 bases and J by 9 bases, and 15 bases separated the two germline ends. The sequencing sample was made of PBMCs. The origin of this receptor is a woman under 40 in good health and CMV-seronegative. The J gene is TRBJ2-4, the V gene TRBV28, with a weak D call TRBD2 (6 bases). The CDR3 DNA follows: TGTGCCAGCAGTTTTATTCGGGAGCGGGCCATTCAGTACTTC. The encoded protein is CASSFIRERAIQYF.